Sequencing of this TCR beta chain was carried out in a study of OX40 agonist ivuxolimab in advanced cancers. Libraries were prepared by immunoSEQ multiplex PCR; TCRdb keeps only in-frame clonotypes and omits some of them. The sample shows more than 30,000 clones, around nine tenths of them seen only once. Germline CDR1 and CDR2: LGHNA and YSLEER. Trimming pared 2 bases from V and 1 base from J, leaving 8 bases between. The CDR3 spans 14 residues. Material: CD4+ or CD8+ T cells sorted from blood, obtained in a trial of the OX40 agonist ivuxolimab. This chain links TRBV4-3 with TRBJ2-5; D is uncertain. This TCR derives from an adult with an advanced solid tumor such as melanoma, head and neck, liver or kidney cancer. CDR3 residues: CASSQRVAQETQYF. The DNA for the CDR3 is TGCGCCAGCAGCCAACGGGTAGCCCAAGAGACCCAGTACTTC.